This T cell receptor (beta chain) was captured in a study of T cell responses to AZD1222 COVID-19 vaccine. General study results and limits: Increases in Spike-specific TCR breadth and depth were seen after two AZD1222 doses. Regions left unmutated in variants are reportedly the target of nearly half of spike-specific TCRs.

This clone was recorded a few times. Its antigen is undetermined. Clones were sequenced by immunoSEQ multiplex PCR, and TCRdb holds only the in-frame ones, with some missing. Of roughly 150,000 clones in the sample, about 88% were seen once. The CDR3 runs 17 residues. CDR1 and CDR2 (germline): SEHNR, FQNEAQ (reference sequence). V lost 3 bases, J lost 7 bases, and 10 bases stayed unmatched. The V gene is TRBV7-9, the J gene TRBJ2-1; 12 nucleotides line up with TRBD2. This receptor was taken from an adult who had recovered from COVID-19. The sequencing used peripheral blood, collected after recovery from COVID-19. The CDR3 nucleotides are TGTGCCAGCAGCTTTATCCCTACTAGCGGGAGGCAGAATGAGCAGTTCTTC. Translating gives CASSFIPTSGRQNEQFF. The full variable domain, completed using reference TRBV7-9 and TRBJ2-1, is DTGVSQNPRHKITKRGQNVTFRCDPISEHNRLYWYRQTLGQGPEFLTYFQNEAQLEKSRLLSDRFSAERPKGSFSTLEIQRTEQGDSAMYLCASSFIPTSGRQNEQFFGPGTRLTVL.